This TCR beta chain derives from a study of blood T cell dynamics during melanoma immunotherapy. Study details: First-line therapy was either pembrolizumab or nivolumab with ipilimumab for metastatic melanoma.

Clones were read by immunoSEQ multiplex PCR, and TCRdb kept only the in-frame ones, dropping some. The sample includes approximately 10,000 clones, approximately 90% of them seen just once. Time point: week 3, after first cycle of checkpoint inhibitor. Blood was drawn before treatment and at week 3 after checkpoint blockade. The sequencing here drew on blood, taken from a patient treated with checkpoint blockade. This TCR was recovered from a human donor with melanoma.

CDR3 protein: CASSSSAYGYTF. Here the CDR3 DNA reads TGTGCCAGCAGTTCGTCTGCGTATGGCTACACCTTC. The chain carries TRBV28 and TRBJ1-2; D not resolved. V was cut by 4 bases and J by 5 bases, with 8 bases left in between. The length of the CDR3 is 12 residues. Germline CDR1 is MDHEN and CDR2 is SYDVKM.